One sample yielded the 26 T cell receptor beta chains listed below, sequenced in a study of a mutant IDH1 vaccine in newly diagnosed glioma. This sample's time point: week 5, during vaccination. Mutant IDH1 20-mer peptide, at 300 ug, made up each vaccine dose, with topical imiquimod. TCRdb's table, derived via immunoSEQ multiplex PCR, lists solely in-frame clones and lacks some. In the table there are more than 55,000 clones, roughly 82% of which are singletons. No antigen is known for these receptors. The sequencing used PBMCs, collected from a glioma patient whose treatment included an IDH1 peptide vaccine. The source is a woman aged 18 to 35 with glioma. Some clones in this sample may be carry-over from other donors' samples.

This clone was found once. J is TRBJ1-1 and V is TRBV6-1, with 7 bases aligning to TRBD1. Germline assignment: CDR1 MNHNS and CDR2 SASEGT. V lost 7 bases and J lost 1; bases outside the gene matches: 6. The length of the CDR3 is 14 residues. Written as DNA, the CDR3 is TGTGCCAGCACCCCGGGACAGCGGAACACTGAAGCTTTCTTT. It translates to CASTPGQRNTEAFF.

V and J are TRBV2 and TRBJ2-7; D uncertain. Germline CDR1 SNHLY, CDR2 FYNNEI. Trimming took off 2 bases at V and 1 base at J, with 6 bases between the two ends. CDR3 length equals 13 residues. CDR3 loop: CASSETPSYEQYF. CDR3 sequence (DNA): TGTGCCAGCAGTGAAACGCCATCCTACGAGCAGTACTTC. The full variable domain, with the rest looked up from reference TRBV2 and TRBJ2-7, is EPEVTQTPSHQVTQMGQEVILRCVPISNHLYFYWYRQILGQKVEFLVSFYNNEISEKSEIFDDQFSVERPDGSNFTLKIRSTKLEDSAMYFCASSETPSYEQYFGPGTRLTVT.

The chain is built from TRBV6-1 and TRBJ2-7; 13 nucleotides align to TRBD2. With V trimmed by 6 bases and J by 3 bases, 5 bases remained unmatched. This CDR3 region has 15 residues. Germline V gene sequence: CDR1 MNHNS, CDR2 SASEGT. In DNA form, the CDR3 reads TGTGCCAGCAGGGGATGGACTAGCGGGAGCTACGAGCAGTACTTC. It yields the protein CASRGWTSGSYEQYF.

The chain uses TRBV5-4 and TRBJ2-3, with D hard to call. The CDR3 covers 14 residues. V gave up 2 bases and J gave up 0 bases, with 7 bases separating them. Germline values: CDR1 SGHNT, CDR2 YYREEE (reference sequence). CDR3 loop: CASSFQVSTDTQYF. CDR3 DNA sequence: TGTGCCAGCAGCTTCCAAGTTAGCACAGATACGCAGTATTTT.

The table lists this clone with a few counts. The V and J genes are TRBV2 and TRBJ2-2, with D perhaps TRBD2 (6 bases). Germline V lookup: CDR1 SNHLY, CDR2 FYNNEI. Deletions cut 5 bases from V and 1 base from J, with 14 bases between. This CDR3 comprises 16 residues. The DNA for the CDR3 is TGTGCCAGCAGTAAGCGGGCTCCCGAGAACACCGGGGAGCTGTTTTTT. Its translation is CASSKRAPENTGELFF.

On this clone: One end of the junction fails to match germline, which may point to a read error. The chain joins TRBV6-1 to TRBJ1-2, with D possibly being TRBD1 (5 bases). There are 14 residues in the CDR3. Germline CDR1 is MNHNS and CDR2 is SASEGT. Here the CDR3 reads CASTRGGWNFGYTF. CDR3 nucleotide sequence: TGTGCCAGCACCCGGGGGGGGTGGAACTTTGGCTACACCTTC.

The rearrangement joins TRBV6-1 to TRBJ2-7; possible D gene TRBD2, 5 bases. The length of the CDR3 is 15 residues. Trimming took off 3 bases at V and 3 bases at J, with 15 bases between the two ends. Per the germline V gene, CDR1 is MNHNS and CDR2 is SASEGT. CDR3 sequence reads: CASSDPTSGSYEQYF. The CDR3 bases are TGTGCCAGCAGTGATCCTACTAGTGGTAGCTACGAGCAGTACTTC.

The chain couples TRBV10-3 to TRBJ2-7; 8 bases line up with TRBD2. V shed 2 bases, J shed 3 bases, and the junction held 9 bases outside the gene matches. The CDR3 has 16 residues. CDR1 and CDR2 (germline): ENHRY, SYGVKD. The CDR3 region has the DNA TGTGCCATCAGTGAGCCGGGGGTAGCGGGATTCTACGAGCAGTACTTC. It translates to CAISEPGVAGFYEQYF.

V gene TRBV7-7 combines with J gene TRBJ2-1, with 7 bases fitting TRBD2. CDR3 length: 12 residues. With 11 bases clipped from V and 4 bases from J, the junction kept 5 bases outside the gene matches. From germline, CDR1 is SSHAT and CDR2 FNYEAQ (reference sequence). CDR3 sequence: CAPGGRYNEQFF. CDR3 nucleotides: TGTGCCCCCGGGGGGAGGTACAATGAGCAGTTCTTC.

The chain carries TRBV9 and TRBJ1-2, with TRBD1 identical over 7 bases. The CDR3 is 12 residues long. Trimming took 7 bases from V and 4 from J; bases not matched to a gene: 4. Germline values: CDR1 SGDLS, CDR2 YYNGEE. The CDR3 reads CASGGQIYGYTF. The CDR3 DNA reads TGTGCCAGCGGGGGACAGATCTATGGCTACACCTTC.

The CDR3 is CASISTSGEGNEQFF. DNA for the CDR3: TGCGCCAGCATCTCGACTAGCGGAGAGGGCAATGAGCAGTTCTTC. The gene calls are TRBV5-1 and TRBJ2-1; 9 bases align to TRBD2. CDR1 is SGHRS, CDR2 YFSETQ, per germline. After removal of 6 bases from V and 6 bases from J, the junction contained 10 bases not matched to a gene. This CDR3 spans 15 amino acids.

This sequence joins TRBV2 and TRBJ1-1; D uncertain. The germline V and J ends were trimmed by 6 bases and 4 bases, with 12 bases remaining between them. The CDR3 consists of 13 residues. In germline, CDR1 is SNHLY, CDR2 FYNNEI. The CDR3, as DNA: TGTGCCAGCAGCCAACCCAGACTCACTGAAGCTTTCTTT. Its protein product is CASSQPRLTEAFF.

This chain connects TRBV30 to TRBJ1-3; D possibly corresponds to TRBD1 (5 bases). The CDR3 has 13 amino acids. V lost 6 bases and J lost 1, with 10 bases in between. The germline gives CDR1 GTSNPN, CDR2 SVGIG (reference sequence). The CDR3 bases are TGTGCCTGTCCAGGGTTTTCTGGAAACACCATATATTTT. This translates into CACPGFSGNTIYF.

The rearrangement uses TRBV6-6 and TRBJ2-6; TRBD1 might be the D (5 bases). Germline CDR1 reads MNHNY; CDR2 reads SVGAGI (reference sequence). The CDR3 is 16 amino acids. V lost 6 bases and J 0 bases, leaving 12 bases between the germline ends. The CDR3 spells CASRNRTFSGANVLTF. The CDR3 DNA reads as TGTGCCAGCAGGAACCGGACATTCTCTGGGGCCAACGTCCTGACTTTC.

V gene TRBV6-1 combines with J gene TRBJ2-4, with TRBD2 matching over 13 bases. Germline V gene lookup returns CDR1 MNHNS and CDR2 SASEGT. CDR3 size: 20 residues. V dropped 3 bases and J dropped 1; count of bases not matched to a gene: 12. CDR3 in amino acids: CASSDRAGTSGIVAKNIQYF. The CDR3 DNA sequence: TGTGCCAGCAGTGATAGGGCTGGGACTAGCGGGATTGTCGCCAAAAACATTCAGTACTTC.

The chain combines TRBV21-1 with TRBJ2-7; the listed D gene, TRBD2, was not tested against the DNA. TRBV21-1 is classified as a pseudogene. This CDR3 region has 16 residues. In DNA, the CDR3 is TGTGCCAGCACCAAACTACCGGAGGCAGCGCACTACGAGCAGTACTTC. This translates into CASTKLPEAAHYEQYF.

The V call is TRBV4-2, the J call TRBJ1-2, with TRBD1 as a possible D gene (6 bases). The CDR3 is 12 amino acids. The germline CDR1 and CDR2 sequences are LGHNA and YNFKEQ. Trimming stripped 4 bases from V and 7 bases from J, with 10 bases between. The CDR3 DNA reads TGTGCCAGCAGCCCAGGGGTGGGTGGCTACACCTTC. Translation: CASSPGVGGYTF.

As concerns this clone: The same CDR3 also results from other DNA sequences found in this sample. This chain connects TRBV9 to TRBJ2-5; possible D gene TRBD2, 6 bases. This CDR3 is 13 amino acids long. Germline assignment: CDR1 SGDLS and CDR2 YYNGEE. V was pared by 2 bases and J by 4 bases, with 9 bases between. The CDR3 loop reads CASSVVGGETQYF. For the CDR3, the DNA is TGTGCCAGCAGCGTGGTCGGGGGAGAGACCCAGTACTTC.

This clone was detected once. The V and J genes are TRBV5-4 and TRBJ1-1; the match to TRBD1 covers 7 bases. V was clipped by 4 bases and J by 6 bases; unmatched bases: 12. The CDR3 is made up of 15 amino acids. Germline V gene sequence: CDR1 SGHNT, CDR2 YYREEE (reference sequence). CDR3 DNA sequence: TGTGCCAGCAGCAATCGCGACAGGGTGGCCGCTGAAGCTTTCTTT. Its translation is CASSNRDRVAAEAFF.

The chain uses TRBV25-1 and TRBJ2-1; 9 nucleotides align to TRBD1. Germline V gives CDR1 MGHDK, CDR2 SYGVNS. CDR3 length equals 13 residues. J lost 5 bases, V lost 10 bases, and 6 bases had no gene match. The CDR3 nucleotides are TGTGCCACTGGGACAGGGTTGAACAATGAGCAGTTCTTC. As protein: CATGTGLNNEQFF.

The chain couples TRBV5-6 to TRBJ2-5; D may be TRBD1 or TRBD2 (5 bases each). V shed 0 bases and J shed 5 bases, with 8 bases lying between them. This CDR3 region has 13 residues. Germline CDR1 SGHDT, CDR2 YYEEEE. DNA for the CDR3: TGTGCCAGCAGCTTGGACAGGAGGGAGACCCAGTACTTC. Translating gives CASSLDRRETQYF.

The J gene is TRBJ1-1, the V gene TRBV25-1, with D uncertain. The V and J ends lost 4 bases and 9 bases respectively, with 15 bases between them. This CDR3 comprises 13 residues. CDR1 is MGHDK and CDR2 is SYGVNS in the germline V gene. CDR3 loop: CASSAGPWVKAFF. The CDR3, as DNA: TGTGCCAGCAGTGCAGGCCCCTGGGTAAAAGCTTTCTTT.

CDR3 bases: TGTGCCAGCAGTTTCCGCCAGGGTAGGGCTGAAGCTTTCTTT. As protein: CASSFRQGRAEAFF. The chain is built from TRBV27 and TRBJ1-1; weak D call: TRBD1 (5 bases). Per germline, CDR1 MNHEY and CDR2 SMNVEV (reference sequence). CDR3 length: 14 amino acids. Trimming pared 3 bases from V and 6 bases from J, leaving 14 bases between.

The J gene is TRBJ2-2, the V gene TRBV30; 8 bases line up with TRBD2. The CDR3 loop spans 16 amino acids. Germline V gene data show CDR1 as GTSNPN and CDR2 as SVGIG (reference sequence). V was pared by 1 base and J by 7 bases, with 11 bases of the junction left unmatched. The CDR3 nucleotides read TGTGCCTGGAGTGGGACTAGCCGGAGAGGTATCGGGGAGCTGTTTTTT. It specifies CAWSGTSRRGIGELFF.

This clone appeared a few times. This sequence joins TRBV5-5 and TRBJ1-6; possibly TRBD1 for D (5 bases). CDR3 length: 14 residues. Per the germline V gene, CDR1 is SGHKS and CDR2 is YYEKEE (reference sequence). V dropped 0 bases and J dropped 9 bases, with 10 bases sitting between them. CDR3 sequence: CASSLAGGFSPLHF. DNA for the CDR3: TGTGCCAGCAGCTTGGCCGGGGGGTTTTCACCCCTCCACTTT. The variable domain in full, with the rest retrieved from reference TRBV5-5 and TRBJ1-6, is DAGVTQSPTHLIKTRGQQVTLRCSPISGHKSVSWYQQVLGQGPQFIFQYYEKEERGRGNFPDRFSARQFPNYSSELNVNALLLGDSALYLCASSLAGGFSPLHFGNGTRLTVT.

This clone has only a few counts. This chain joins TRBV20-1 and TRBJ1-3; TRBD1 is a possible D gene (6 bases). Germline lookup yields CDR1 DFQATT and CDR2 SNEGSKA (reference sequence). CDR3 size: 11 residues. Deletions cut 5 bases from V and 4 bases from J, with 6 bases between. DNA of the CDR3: TGCAGTGCTGACAGGGGAAACACCATATATTTT. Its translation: CSADRGNTIYF.